This T cell receptor (beta chain) was retrieved from a study of cytomegalovirus exposure and HLA in healthy donors. Findings and limits, study-wide: The CMV antigen specificity of three CMV-associated chains was confirmed through in vitro analysis. Presence/absence analyses assumed roughly uniform sequencing depth across donors, which may not hold. A later analysis associated 15,000 to 20,000 TCR beta sequences with HLA alleles at a 0.05 false discovery rate. Highly shared variants forming one cluster were likely a sequencing artifact.

Points on this clone: Its target is not known.

Amplification used 60 Vbeta primers and 13 Jbeta primers. The protocol was immunoSEQ multiplex PCR, while the TCRdb copy is restricted to in-frame clones and leaves out a portion. The sample contains 250,000 to 300,000 clones, approximately 85% of which appear only once. Between the trimmed V and J ends, which lost 5 bases and 4 bases, there was a span of 14 bases. This CDR3 has 15 residues. Looked up from germline, CDR1 is MNHEY and CDR2 is SMNVEV (reference sequence). Sequencing used PBMCs. The chain recombines TRBV27 with TRBJ2-2; a weak D match, TRBD1 (5 bases). This receptor was taken from a woman aged 40 to 55 in good health and CMV-seropositive. For the CDR3, the DNA is TGTGCCAGCAGTCGCGGACACACCATCACCGGGGAGCTGTTTTTT. This sequence encodes CASSRGHTITGELFF.